These T cell receptor beta chains were read from a single sample in a study of blood T cell repertoires in COVID-19. Using immunoSEQ multiplex PCR, the repertoire was profiled, and TCRdb retains in-frame clones only, with some absent. The sample contains under 150,000 clones, under 85% of which appear only once. Sample: peripheral blood. Source of these receptors: a middle-aged man with active or convalescent COVID-19. Each CDR3 is given with its conserved first and last residue.

length: 16; J: TRBJ2-3; V: TRBV4-3; CDR3: CASSQGGGFSTDTQYF
length: 14; J: TRBJ2-5; V: TRBV5-1; CDR3: CASSGAGPQETQYF
length: 13; J: TRBJ2-2; V: TRBV12-3/TRBV12-4; CDR3: CASSDRETGELFF
length: 15; J: TRBJ2-1; V: TRBV15; CDR3: CATSRDMDRGHEQFF
length: 13; J: TRBJ2-2; V: TRBV6-6; CDR3: CAAQTGNTGELFF
length: 16; J: TRBJ2-1; V: TRBV7-3; CDR3: CASSITDGGPYNEQFF
length: 14; J: TRBJ2-7; V: TRBV6-5; CDR3: CASKRDTEAYEQYF
length: 15; J: TRBJ2-1; V: TRBV18; CDR3: CASSPTSGGYNEQFF
length: 16; J: TRBJ2-2; V: TRBV11-2; CDR3: CASSLSRRRETGELFF
length: 15; J: TRBJ2-3; V: TRBV19; CDR3: CASSMKGARPDTQYF
length: 16; J: TRBJ1-1; V: TRBV5-1; CDR3: CASSLGFIGENTEAFF
length: 13; J: TRBJ1-2; V: TRBV7-2; CDR3: CASSLTGYYGYTF
length: 15; J: TRBJ2-7; V: TRBV9; CDR3: CASSVEVGGSYEQYF
length: 11; J: TRBJ2-7; V: TRBV20-1; CDR3: CSTRRGHEQYF
length: 13; J: TRBJ1-2; V: TRBV30; CDR3: CAWSTNRGQGYTF
length: 14; J: TRBJ1-6; V: TRBV6-2/TRBV6-3; CDR3: CASSLTGEVAPLHF
length: 14; J: TRBJ1-5; V: TRBV6-2/TRBV6-3; CDR3: CASSYGGIGQPQHF
length: 13; J: TRBJ2-3; V: TRBV11-3; CDR3: CASSLGGTDTQYF
length: 15; J: TRBJ1-3; V: TRBV30; CDR3: CAWRSQGSSGNTIYF
length: 17; J: TRBJ2-2; V: TRBV18; CDR3: CASSPPIGTGFTGELFF
length: 14; J: TRBJ2-3; V: TRBV9; CDR3: CASSVSRGIDTQYF
length: 16; J: TRBJ1-4; V: TRBV5-1; CDR3: CASRSGTGPPNEKLFF
length: 19; J: TRBJ1-4; V: TRBV11-2; CDR3: CASSLDRKGQGQTNEKLFF
length: 14; J: TRBJ1-2; V: TRBV30; CDR3: CAWSAGQGRYGYTF